This entry is about one TCR beta chain. Antigen: not known. The source of the sample is a study of cytomegalovirus exposure and HLA in healthy donors. Study results and caveats: Most observed TCR sequences were rare, whereas some public TCRs were detected in many donors. In a later analysis, first-cohort TCR clusters were found to tend to co-occur in the 130 or so validation repertoires. Specificity of a few CMV-associated chains for CMV antigens was verified in vitro.

Generated by immunoSEQ multiplex PCR, the TCRdb table keeps only in-frame clones and is missing some. The sample yields approximately 120,000 clones, about 93% seen once. The sequenced sample consisted of PBMCs. This receptor was obtained from a young woman in good health and CMV-seronegative.

CDR3 amino acids: CASSALAGGTDTQYF. CDR3 coding DNA: TGTGCCAGCAGTGCACTAGCGGGAGGAACAGATACGCAGTATTTT. The rearrangement uses TRBV6-1 and TRBJ2-3, with 12 bases aligning to TRBD2. CDR1 and CDR2 from the germline V gene are MNHNS and SASEGT. The length of the CDR3 is 15 residues. Trimming took 4 bases from V and 3 from J; bases not matched to a gene: 2.